This TCR beta chain appears in the sequencing data of a study of T-cell reconstitution after alpha-beta-depleted transplantation in children. Trimming left V 0 bases short and J 1 base short, with 7 bases between. The CDR3 covers 15 residues. CDR1 and CDR2 (germline): DFQATT, SNEGSKA (reference sequence). Library preparation (for TCRbeta) was performed with unique molecular identifiers. MiXCR, applied by TCRdb to the PCR reads, yields one record per CDR3 protein. The sample shows around 25,000 distinct CDR3 sequences, roughly a sixth of them seen only once. By share, this clonotype ranks as medium-sized. No antigen is known for it. Whole-study findings and limits: Approximately two months post-transplant, alpha-beta T cells reportedly originated from several hundred expanded graft clones. T-cell counts and diversity at one year post-transplant came mainly from newly produced T cells.

The sample here was PBMCs, mostly from graft donor cells, taken 60 days after TCRalphabeta/CD19-depleted stem cell transplant. The chain uses TRBV20-1 and TRBJ1-6; D perhaps matches TRBD1 (6 bases). This clonotype originated in a male patient aged 2-10 years who had a stem cell transplant for acute lymphoblastic leukemia, so the T cells may come from the graft donor. Here the CDR3 DNA reads TGCAGTGCTAGAGAAAGGGGGTCCTATAATTCACCCCTCCACTTT. Amino acid sequence: CSARERGSYNSPLHF.